The clone carrying this T cell receptor beta chain has ten or more counts. The antigen remains undetermined. This sample is part of a study of identical twins. Overall study results and limits: An excess of low generation probability was shown by twin-shared out-of-frame alpha sequences.

TCRdb independently ran MiXCR on the 5' RACE reads; one entry per CDR3 protein. The sample consists of hundreds of thousands of distinct CDR3 sequences, around 6.1% of them appearing once. Healthy Caucasians, and only they, were the donors. Per germline, CDR1 MDHEN and CDR2 SYDVKM. V lost 3 bases and J lost 5, with 10 bases in between. The CDR3 length is 13 residues. The rearrangement links TRBV28 to TRBJ1-1; D not resolved. This TCR was sampled from a man aged 18 to 35 in good health. Material: naive T cells sorted from blood. CDR3 DNA sequence: TGTGCCAGCAGTTTGACATTTGGGACTGAAGCTTTCTTT. Its protein product is CASSLTFGTEAFF.